This is a list of T cell receptor beta chains from one sample in a study of blood T cell repertoires in COVID-19. Assay: immunoSEQ multiplex PCR; the TCRdb copy retains only in-frame clones and omits some. The sample includes around 400,000 clones, 70% to 90% seen only once; the top ten take over 1%. Source material: peripheral blood. These receptors originate from a man in his forties or fifties with acute or convalescent COVID-19. CDR3s include the opening cysteine and the closing phenylalanine or tryptophan. D genes are given only for firm matches. Clone size is not always given. Where it is, it says once, few, many or a class for expanded clones.

v_gene	abundance	d_gene	j_gene	CDR3aa	CDR3nt
TRBV10-3	-	-	TRBJ1-1	CAISESTGENTEAFF	TGTGCCATCAGTGAGTCGACAGGAGAGAACACTGAAGCTTTCTTT
TRBV6-2/TRBV6-3	-	TRBD1	TRBJ1-1	CASSYISPGTAEAFF	TGTGCCAGCAGTTACATATCCCCCGGGACAGCTGAAGCTTTCTTT
TRBV5-4	-	-	TRBJ2-7	CASSPVGGGVSYEQYF	TGTGCCAGCAGCCCCGTGGGGGGGGGCGTCTCCTACGAGCAGTACTTC
TRBV24-1	-	TRBD1	TRBJ2-1	CATSDIGTASSSYNEQFF	TGTGCCACCAGTGACATTGGGACAGCATCTAGCTCCTACAATGAGCAGTTCTTC
TRBV11-2	-	-	TRBJ1-5	CASSLGSGAYSNQPQHF	TGTGCCAGCAGCTTAGGTTCAGGGGCTTATAGCAATCAGCCCCAGCATTTT
TRBV3-1/TRBV3-2	-	-	TRBJ2-6	CASGSWAGANVLTF	TGTGCCAGCGGGAGCTGGGCCGGGGCCAACGTCCTGACTTTC
TRBV4-3	once	TRBD1	TRBJ1-4	CASSRGQGGEKLFF	TGCGCCAGCAGCCGCGGACAGGGCGGTGAAAAACTGTTTTTT
TRBV18	-	-	TRBJ1-5	CASSPDRPTSYSNQPQHF	TGTGCCAGCTCCCCCGACAGACCAACCTCTTATAGCAATCAGCCCCAGCATTTT
TRBV20-1	-	-	TRBJ2-7	CSATTSYEQYF	TGCAGTGCGACGACTAGTTACGAGCAGTACTTC
TRBV3-1/TRBV3-2	-	-	TRBJ1-5	CASSQDHRAEQPQHF	TGTGCCAGCAGCCAAGACCACAGGGCCGAACAGCCCCAGCATTTT
TRBV19	-	-	TRBJ1-2	CASSMWAPNYGYTF	TGTGCCAGTAGTATGTGGGCTCCGAACTATGGCTACACCTTC
TRBV5-1	-	TRBD2	TRBJ2-5	CASSFSGSQETQYF	TGCGCCAGCAGCTTTAGCGGGAGCCAAGAGACCCAGTACTTC
TRBV4-1	once	-	TRBJ2-7	CASSQEVQLLSSYEQYF	TGCGCCAGCAGCCAAGAGGTACAGCTCCTAAGCTCCTACGAGCAGTACTTC
TRBV11-2	-	TRBD2	TRBJ2-3	CASSLAGRVSTDTQYF	TGTGCCAGCAGCTTAGCCGGGAGGGTTAGCACAGATACGCAGTATTTT
TRBV7-2	-	-	TRBJ2-7	CASSVNRFEQYF	TGTGCCAGCAGCGTAAACAGGTTCGAGCAGTACTTC
TRBV12-5	once	TRBD1	TRBJ1-6	CASGPGQGANSPLHF	TGTGCTAGTGGTCCAGGACAGGGGGCTAATTCACCCCTCCACTTT
TRBV25-1	-	-	TRBJ1-1	CASSHGAGDTEAFF	TGTGCCAGCTCCCACGGGGCGGGGGACACTGAAGCTTTCTTT
TRBV13	-	-	TRBJ2-7	CASSLGGSSYEQYF	TGTGCCAGCAGCTTAGGGGGGAGCTCCTACGAGCAGTACTTC
TRBV5-1	-	-	TRBJ1-1	CASSLGDRIYFTEAFF	TGCGCCAGCAGCTTGGGAGACAGAATCTATTTCACTGAAGCTTTCTTT
TRBV27	-	TRBD1	TRBJ2-7	CASSLRWGQGVVNEQYF	TGTGCCAGCAGTTTAAGATGGGGACAGGGAGTCGTCAACGAGCAGTACTTC
TRBV15	few	-	TRBJ2-7	CATSRERQGVTYEQYF	TGTGCCACCAGCAGAGAGAGACAAGGGGTAACCTACGAGCAGTACTTC
TRBV5-8	few	-	TRBJ2-2	CASSLILGELFF	TGTGCCAGCAGCTTGATCCTCGGGGAGCTGTTTTTT
TRBV11-3	-	TRBD1	TRBJ2-7	CASSAGQGFEQYF	TGTGCCAGCAGCGCCGGACAGGGGTTCGAGCAGTACTTC
TRBV6-5	few	-	TRBJ1-1	CASSYHGGGAFF	TGTGCCAGCAGTTATCACGGGGGAGGAGCTTTCTTT
TRBV7-9	-	-	TRBJ2-1	CASSQALAGYNEQFF	TGTGCCAGCAGCCAGGCCCTTGCGGGCTACAATGAGCAGTTCTTC
TRBV28	-	TRBD2	TRBJ2-2	CASRPPGLARGELFF	TGTGCCAGCAGGCCGCCGGGACTAGCTCGCGGGGAGCTGTTTTTT
TRBV5-4	-	TRBD1	TRBJ1-1	CASSSYRDRRMNTEAFF	TGTGCCAGCAGCTCATACCGGGACAGGCGCATGAACACTGAAGCTTTCTTT
TRBV6-5	-	-	TRBJ2-1	CASSLDRIYNEQFF	TGTGCCAGCAGTCTAGACAGAATATACAATGAGCAGTTCTTC
TRBV5-1	once	-	TRBJ1-2	CASSIENRSGRDGYTF	TGCGCCAGCAGTATCGAAAATCGGTCAGGGCGTGATGGCTACACCTTC
TRBV2	-	TRBD2	TRBJ2-1	CASRESGIFYNEQFF	TGTGCCAGCAGGGAAAGCGGGATATTTTACAATGAGCAGTTCTTC
TRBV2	-	-	TRBJ2-5	CASSERGQETQYF	TGTGCCAGCAGTGAAAGGGGTCAAGAGACCCAGTACTTC
TRBV5-1	-	TRBD1	TRBJ2-3	CASSYGTESTDTQYF	TGCGCCAGCAGCTATGGGACAGAGTCCACAGATACGCAGTATTTT
TRBV9	-	-	TRBJ2-7	CASSVGPSTGSFIYEQYF	TGTGCCAGCAGCGTTGGCCCCTCCACAGGGAGCTTTATCTACGAGCAGTACTTC
TRBV6-4	once	-	TRBJ1-1	CASSQHENTEAFF	TGTGCCAGCAGTCAACATGAAAACACTGAAGCTTTCTTT
TRBV19	-	TRBD2	TRBJ2-3	CASSIREASPTDTQYF	TGTGCCAGTAGTATTCGGGAGGCTAGCCCCACAGATACGCAGTATTTT
TRBV6-6	few	TRBD1	TRBJ1-2	CASSTRDRGGYGYTF	TGTGCCAGCAGTACCCGGGACAGGGGGGGGTATGGCTACACCTTC
TRBV6-2/TRBV6-3	-	-	TRBJ1-1	CASSYVGSGEAFF	TGTGCCAGCAGTTACGTGGGCTCTGGTGAAGCTTTCTTT
TRBV5-1	-	-	TRBJ2-4	CASSPPDSKNIQYF	TGCGCCAGCAGCCCTCCGGACAGCAAAAACATTCAGTACTTC
TRBV7-8	-	-	TRBJ1-2	CALKRDWKGYTF	TGTGCCCTTAAGAGGGACTGGAAGGGCTACACCTTC
TRBV5-1	-	-	TRBJ2-7	CASSLNREREQYF	TGCGCCAGCAGCCTGAACAGGGAGAGGGAGCAGTACTTC
TRBV6-6	-	TRBD1	TRBJ1-2	CASSDRGLGGYTF	TGTGCCAGCAGTGACAGGGGGTTGGGTGGCTACACCTTC
TRBV28	-	-	TRBJ1-5	CASTPWPRENQPQHF	TGTGCCAGCACCCCCTGGCCCAGGGAAAATCAGCCCCAGCATTTT
TRBV7-8	-	-	TRBJ1-1	CASSLLERAGVNEAFF	TGTGCCAGCAGCTTATTAGAACGGGCAGGGGTTAATGAAGCTTTCTTT
TRBV28	once	-	TRBJ1-1	CASSLSGSIRAFF	TGTGCCAGCAGTTTGTCAGGGTCGATTCGTGCTTTCTTT
TRBV10-3	-	-	TRBJ2-3	CAISPMGTDTQYF	TGTGCCATCAGCCCTATGGGCACAGATACGCAGTATTTT